A selection of T cell receptor beta chains follows, all from one sample in a study of long-term antiretroviral therapy in people with HIV. Produced via immunoSEQ multiplex PCR; TCRdb's table is partial and in-frame only. The sample lists roughly 29,000 clones, roughly 84% occurring once. The sample consisted of unsorted PBMCs, taken 3 years after starting antiretroviral therapy. The receptors come from a man aged 40-55 years with HIV. CDR3s include the opening cysteine and the closing phenylalanine or tryptophan. The D gene is left open where the match is weak. Size is omitted from some rows. Given values are once, few, many or a class for expanded clones.

v_gene,d_gene,abundance,j_gene,CDR3aa,CDR3nt
TRBV30,-,-,TRBJ2-7,CAWGTRTYEQYF,TGTGCCTGGGGGACACGTACCTACGAGCAGTACTTC
TRBV5-6,TRBD1,-,TRBJ1-4,CASSLRTGEKLFF,TGTGCCAGCAGCTTACGGACAGGGGAAAAACTGTTTTTT
TRBV7-7,TRBD2,-,TRBJ2-3,CASSVGTSSTDTQYF,TGTGCCAGCAGCGTCGGGACTAGCAGCACAGATACGCAGTATTTT
TRBV7-9,-,few,TRBJ1-1,CASSFVANTEAFF,TGTGCCAGCAGCTTTGTGGCGAACACTGAAGCTTTCTTT
TRBV4-1,-,-,TRBJ2-1,CASSQVLRGRNNEQFF,TGCGCCAGCAGCCAAGTATTGAGGGGCCGTAACAATGAGCAGTTCTTC
TRBV13,-,-,TRBJ2-1,CASSQNNEQFF,TGTGCCAGCAGTCAAAACAATGAGCAGTTCTTC
TRBV6-6,TRBD1,-,TRBJ2-5,CASSRGLQETQYF,TGTGCCAGCAGCAGGGGGCTCCAAGAGACCCAGTACTTC
TRBV25-1,-,-,TRBJ2-2,CASSDVAGRNTGELFF,TGTGCCAGCAGTGATGTTGCCGGTAGGAACACCGGGGAGCTGTTTTTT
TRBV6-5,-,-,TRBJ2-3,CASSYELAPADTQYF,TGTGCCAGCAGTTACGAGCTAGCGCCCGCAGATACGCAGTATTTT
TRBV21-1,-,-,TRBJ2-4,CASAGEGGFTKNIQYF,TGTGCCAGCGCTGGAGAGGGGGGCTTTACAAAAAACATTCAGTACTTC
TRBV27,TRBD2,-,TRBJ2-1,CASKAGFPYNEQFF,TGTGCCAGCAAAGCGGGATTTCCCTACAATGAGCAGTTCTTC
TRBV27,-,-,TRBJ2-1,CASSLRQVVDNEQFF,TGTGCCAGCAGTCTAAGACAGGTAGTGGACAATGAGCAGTTCTTC
TRBV7-9,-,few,TRBJ1-1,CASRVGAEAFF,TGTGCCAGCAGGGTTGGCGCTGAAGCTTTCTTT
TRBV10-1,-,-,TRBJ2-1,CASSESMNEQFF,TGCGCCAGCAGTGAGTCGATGAATGAGCAGTTCTTC
TRBV11-3,-,-,TRBJ2-7,CASSIRVSTGRYEQYF,TGTGCCAGCAGCATTAGGGTATCCACAGGGAGGTACGAGCAGTACTTC
TRBV4-1,-,-,TRBJ1-4,CASSPQSAGEKLFF,TGCGCCAGCAGCCCGCAAAGCGCCGGCGAAAAACTGTTTTTT
TRBV19,TRBD1,-,TRBJ2-3,CASSIGPDRAGTDTQYF,TGTGCCAGTAGTATAGGTCCGGACAGGGCGGGCACAGATACGCAGTATTTT